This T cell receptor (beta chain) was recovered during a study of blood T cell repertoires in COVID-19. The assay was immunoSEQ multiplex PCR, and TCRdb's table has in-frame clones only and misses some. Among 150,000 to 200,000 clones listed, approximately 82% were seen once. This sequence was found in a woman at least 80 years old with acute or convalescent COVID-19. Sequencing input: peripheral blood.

For the CDR3, the DNA is TGTGCCAGCAGTAGGTTCCGACTGACCGGGGAGCTGTTTTTT. It yields the protein CASSRFRLTGELFF. The genes are TRBV27 and TRBJ2-2; the D is unclear. Germline CDR1 and CDR2: MNHEY and SMNVEV (reference sequence). Trimming pared 5 bases from V and 5 bases from J, leaving 12 bases between. This CDR3 has 14 residues.